Following are 23 T cell receptor beta chains from one sample sequenced in a study of molecular identifiers for immune sequencing clone quantification. From the PCR reads, TCRdb called clonotypes with MiXCR, one entry per CDR3 protein. Of hundreds of thousands of distinct CDR3 sequences listed, 20% to 25% are singletons. Material: naive CD8+ T cells from blood, with Jurkat cell RNA spiked in. The subset was: FACS-sorted CD8+CD4-CCR7+CD45RA+ naive T cells. The origin of the receptors is a human donor in good health. Some libraries in this study had Jurkat cell RNA spiked in.

For this clonotype: This sequence may be a read error, since a much larger clone differs from it by one base. The chain is built from TRBV28 and TRBJ2-7, with 8 bases aligning to TRBD1. This CDR3 is built from 17 residues. The V and J ends lost 6 bases and 2 bases, in that order; junction bases with no gene match: 15. The germline V gene has CDR1 MDHEN and CDR2 SYDVKM. CDR3 in DNA: TGTGCCAGCAGCTCAGCCGCCGACAGGGGACCCCCCTACGAGCAGTACTTC. Encoded protein: CASSSAADRGPPYEQYF. Using reference TRBV28 and TRBJ2-7 for the parts outside the CDR3, the full variable domain is DVKVTQSSRYLVKRTGEKVFLECVQDMDHENMFWYRQDPGLGLRLIYFSYDVKMKEKGDIPEGYSVSREKKERFSLILESASTNQTSMYLCASSSAADRGPPYEQYFGPGTRLTVT.

The chain combines TRBV28 with TRBJ2-3; no definite D call. The CDR3 consists of 20 residues. Germline V gene sequence: CDR1 MDHEN, CDR2 SYDVKM. Deletions cut 5 bases from V and 0 bases from J, with 27 bases between. CDR3 nucleotides: TGTGCCAGCAGTCCGGGTGGTTATGCGAGAAGCCGCCACAGCACAGATACGCAGTATTTT. Translated, it gives CASSPGGYARSRHSTDTQYF.

The CDR3 spells CASSPAAGVHEQYF. CDR3 nucleotide sequence: TGTGCCAGCAGTCCCGCGGCAGGGGTCCACGAGCAGTACTTC. This sequence joins TRBV27 and TRBJ2-7; TRBD1 is a possible D gene (6 bases). CDR1 is MNHEY, CDR2 SMNVEV, per germline (reference sequence). The CDR3 contains 14 residues. With 5 bases removed from V and 5 bases from J, the gap between germline ends came to 16 bases.

This clonotype was observed at least ten times. This chain joins TRBV6-2 or TRBV6-3 and TRBJ2-3; no clear D gene. Germline CDR1 reads MNHEY; CDR2 reads SVGEGT. Trimming took off 6 bases at V and 6 bases at J, with 7 bases between the two ends. This CDR3 contains 11 residues. The CDR3 region has the DNA TGTGCCAGCAGGACGGCGGATACGCAGTATTTT. This sequence encodes CASRTADTQYF.

This clonotype has a count of ten or more. The gene calls are TRBV20-1 and TRBJ2-7; 10 bases agree with TRBD1. The trim removed 6 bases at V and 4 bases at J, leaving 9 bases unmatched. Germline V gene data show CDR1 as DFQATT and CDR2 as SNEGSKA (reference sequence). The CDR3 is 14 residues long. CDR3 loop: CSAPDRGQSYEQYF. The CDR3 DNA sequence: TGCAGTGCACCCGACAGGGGGCAGTCGTACGAGCAGTACTTC.

This chain connects TRBV29-1 to TRBJ1-2; D gene unclear. The V gene's germline CDR1 is SQVTM and CDR2 ANQGSEA. The CDR3 runs to 10 residues. Trimming cost V 6 bases and J 3 bases, with 5 bases left between them. CDR3 DNA: TGCAGCGTGCCCGACTATGGCTACACCTTC. It yields the protein CSVPDYGYTF.

This clonotype was recorded a few times. The chain joins TRBV7-9 to TRBJ2-7; the D is unclear. The V and J ends lost 5 bases and 1 base respectively, with 15 bases between them. This CDR3 has 15 residues. Germline CDR1 reads SEHNR; CDR2 reads FQNEAQ (reference sequence). The CDR3 is CASSPSATESYEQYF. The DNA of the CDR3 is TGTGCCAGCAGCCCCTCTGCTACCGAATCCTACGAGCAGTACTTC.

This clonotype was seen a few times. The rearrangement joins TRBV4-3 to TRBJ2-7; 7 positions agree with TRBD2. Per germline, CDR1 LGHNA and CDR2 YSLEER. Losses at the gene ends were 3 bases for V and 4 bases for J; bases not matched to a gene: 9. The CDR3 is made up of 15 amino acids. CDR3 sequence (DNA): TGCGCCAGCAGCCAGAATCTAGCGGAAGTGTACGAGCAGTACTTC. It is translated as CASSQNLAEVYEQYF.

As regards this clonotype: It may be a read error: a sequence one base away is much more abundant. A read error is likely, as this CDR3 ends without the conserved phenylalanine or tryptophan. The chain recombines TRBV6-1 with TRBJ2-1, with 8 bases lining up with TRBD1. The junction had 4 bases not matched to a gene; V was cut back by 8 bases and J by 4 bases. Germline lookup yields CDR1 MNHNS and CDR2 SASEGT. This CDR3 comprises 13 residues. In DNA form, the CDR3 reads TGTGCCAGCCCGGGACAGGAGTACAATGAGCAGTTCCTC. Translation gives CASPGQEYNEQFL.

There are many counts of this clonotype. CDR3 bases: TGTGCCAGCAGCTTCACGGGAGCCAGGGAGCAGTACTTC. Residues: CASSFTGAREQYF. The chain links TRBV13 to TRBJ2-7; perhaps TRBD2 as D (6 bases). Looked up from germline, CDR1 is PRHDT and CDR2 is FYEKMQ (reference sequence). The CDR3 runs to 13 residues. Trimming left V 3 bases short and J 7 bases short, with 13 bases between.

At least ten counts were recorded for this clonotype. The genes are TRBV12-3 or TRBV12-4 and TRBJ2-7; weak D call: TRBD1 (5 bases). This CDR3 is built from 14 residues. V lost 3 bases and J lost 2, with 11 bases in between. The CDR3 spells CASSFTGVTYEQYF. The CDR3 nucleotides read TGTGCCAGCAGTTTCACAGGAGTAACCTACGAGCAGTACTTC.

This clonotype showed up many times. This rearrangement joins TRBV7-8 to TRBJ1-2; TRBD1 is a possible D gene (6 bases). CDR1 is SGHVS, CDR2 FQNEAQ, per germline. CDR3 size: 16 residues. Trimming removed 1 base at V and 2 bases at J, with 14 bases between. The CDR3 sequence is CASSLEGGGPNYGYTF. The CDR3 bases are TGTGCCAGCAGCTTAGAGGGCGGGGGGCCCAACTATGGCTACACCTTC.

Concerning this clonotype: This may be a read error, as it is one base from a much larger clone. The V and J genes are TRBV29-1 and TRBJ2-2; TRBD2 might be the D (6 bases). Per the germline V gene, CDR1 is SQVTM and CDR2 is ANQGSEA. The CDR3 runs 12 residues. The CDR3 sequence is CNVGGVLGELFF. CDR3 sequence (DNA): TGCAACGTTGGAGGGGTTCTCGGGGAGCTGTTTTTT.

This clonotype came up many times. This chain connects TRBV20-1 to TRBJ1-2; unclear D gene. Germline CDR1 DFQATT, CDR2 SNEGSKA (reference sequence). V was clipped by 0 bases and J by 2 bases, with 10 bases between them. CDR3 size: 14 residues. CDR3 in DNA: TGCAGTGCTAGAGATCAACCACGGAACTATGGCTACACCTTC. Residues: CSARDQPRNYGYTF.

This clonotype was detected ten times or more. The CDR3 loop is CASSPQRGTEAFF. CDR3 nucleotide sequence: TGTGCCAGCAGCCCTCAAAGGGGCACTGAAGCTTTCTTT. V usage is TRBV7-9 and J usage is TRBJ1-1; tentative D call: TRBD1 (5 bases). The CDR3 totals 13 residues. Germline CDR1 SEHNR, CDR2 FQNEAQ (reference sequence). V was cut by 5 bases and J by 4 bases, with 11 bases left in between.

Note on this clonotype: Without the conserved terminal phenylalanine or tryptophan, this CDR3 likely stems from a read error. The chain carries TRBV19 and TRBJ2-1, with D perhaps matching TRBD1 or TRBD2 (5 bases each). The germline gives CDR1 LNHDA, CDR2 SQIVND (reference sequence). Trimming removed 3 bases at V and 7 bases at J, with 13 bases between. The CDR3 is made up of 14 amino acids. The CDR3 coding sequence is TGTGCCAGTAGTATGACTGGGGGTCTGAATGAGCAGTTCCTC. This gives the protein CASSMTGGLNEQFL.

With respect to this clonotype: Just one base apart from a much larger clone, this may be a read error. This chain connects TRBV30 to TRBJ2-2; D tentatively fits TRBD1 or TRBD2 (5 bases each). CDR1 and CDR2 (germline): GTSNPN, SVGIG (reference sequence). The CDR3 has 19 residues. Here the CDR3 reads CAWSVQSQGANSNTGELVF. The CDR3 DNA is TGTGCCTGGAGTGTACAAAGCCAGGGTGCAAATTCGAACACCGGGGAGCTGGTTTTT.

The sample holds many counts of this clonotype. The V gene is TRBV7-9, the J gene TRBJ2-2; 11 bases are shared with TRBD2. The CDR3 length is 16 residues. Looked up from germline, CDR1 is SEHNR and CDR2 is FQNEAQ (reference sequence). The J segment lost 4 bases and the V segment lost 3 bases, leaving 4 bases of the junction unmatched. The CDR3 DNA reads TGTGCCAGCAGCTTTTCGACTAGCGGGGCCACCGGGGAGCTGTTTTTT. Amino acid sequence: CASSFSTSGATGELFF.

Of note for this clonotype: This may be a read error, as it is one base from a much larger clone. The CDR3 sequence is CASSSTSGNSDTQYF. CDR3 sequence (DNA): TGTGCCAGCAGCTCCACTAGCGGGAACTCAGATACGCAGTATTTT. The chain joins TRBV7-9 to TRBJ2-3, with 10 bases fitting TRBD2. Unmatched junction bases numbered 5, after V lost 4 bases and J lost 4 bases. This CDR3 has 15 amino acids. The germline V gene has CDR1 SEHNR and CDR2 FQNEAQ (reference sequence).

Here the CDR3 reads CASSPPGAGDPREQYF. The CDR3 nucleotides read TGTGCCAGCAGTCCTCCCGGGGCAGGGGACCCGCGGGAGCAGTACTTC. V usage is TRBV27 and J usage is TRBJ2-7; perhaps TRBD1 as D (6 bases). V was cut by 5 bases and J by 7 bases, with 24 bases left in between. The CDR3 loop spans 16 amino acids. Germline V CDR1 and CDR2: MNHEY, SMNVEV (reference sequence).

This clonotype was counted many times. This chain links TRBV7-9 with TRBJ2-2, with D possibly being TRBD1 or TRBD2 (6 bases each). Germline-derived CDR1 and CDR2 are SEHNR and FQNEAQ (reference sequence). V lost 8 bases and J 1 base, leaving 14 bases between the germline ends. The CDR3 consists of 15 residues. CDR3 amino acids: CASVDGGRNTGELFF. CDR3 DNA sequence: TGTGCCAGCGTCGACGGGGGCCGGAACACCGGGGAGCTGTTTTTT.

This clonotype was counted ten times or more. The chain links TRBV28 to TRBJ2-7; weak D call: TRBD2 (6 bases). Germline V gene lookup returns CDR1 MDHEN and CDR2 SYDVKM. V lost 5 bases and J 4 bases, leaving 21 bases between the germline ends. The CDR3 loop spans 16 amino acids. Written as DNA, the CDR3 is TGTGCCAGCAGTATAAGGCAGGGCCATGGAGGGTACGAGCAGTACTTC. It is translated as CASSIRQGHGGYEQYF.

This chain links TRBV3-1 with TRBJ2-7; either TRBD1 or TRBD2 may supply D (6 bases each). The germline V gene has CDR1 LGHDT and CDR2 YNNKEL (reference sequence). This CDR3 has 15 amino acids. The V end was cut by 0 bases, the J end by 3 bases, with 12 bases between. CDR3: CASSQDWGAFYEQYF. The CDR3 DNA sequence: TGTGCCAGCAGCCAAGATTGGGGGGCGTTCTACGAGCAGTACTTC.